This T cell receptor beta chain was recovered during a study of Ad26.COV2.S vaccination and SARS-CoV-2 variants. Study-wide results and limits: Vaccine and placebo recipients had comparable breadth of non-spike TCRs. Total T cell responses, in the TCR breadth and depth analyses, may have been underestimated.

Deletions cut 0 bases from V and 0 bases from J, with 12 bases between. The CDR3 is 16 amino acids. Germline assignment: CDR1 WSHSY and CDR2 SAAADI. Treatment: 19 received Ad26.COV2.S at low or high dose, single or two shots; 5 received placebo; per-sample allocation not given. The samples were gathered on day 63 after the first injection of vaccine or placebo. Donation was by an adult aged 18-55 years who was in Boston. This clone was seen a single time. Its cognate antigen is unknown. Using immunoSEQ multiplex PCR, the repertoire was profiled, and TCRdb retains in-frame clones only, with some absent. The sample contains more than 400,000 clones, 92% of which appear only once.

The chain carries TRBV10-2 and TRBJ2-7; D may match TRBD1 or TRBD2 (5 bases each). This sample comprised peripheral blood, obtained in a trial of Ad26.COV2.S vaccine versus placebo. The clonotype was recovered from a person aged 18-65 years who received the Ad26.COV2.S COVID-19 vaccine or a placebo. The CDR3 loop is CASSESRGRSSYEQYF. CDR3 in DNA: TGCGCCAGCAGTGAGTCCCGGGGCCGGAGCTCCTACGAGCAGTACTTC.